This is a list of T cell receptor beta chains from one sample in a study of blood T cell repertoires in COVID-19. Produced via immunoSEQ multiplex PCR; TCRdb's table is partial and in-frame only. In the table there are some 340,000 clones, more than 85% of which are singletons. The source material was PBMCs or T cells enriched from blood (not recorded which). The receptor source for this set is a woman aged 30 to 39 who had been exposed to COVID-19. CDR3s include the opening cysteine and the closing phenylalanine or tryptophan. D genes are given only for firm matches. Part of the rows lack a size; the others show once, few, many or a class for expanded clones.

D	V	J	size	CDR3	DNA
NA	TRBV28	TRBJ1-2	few	CASSLDPRGTYDGYTF	TGTGCCAGCAGTTTAGACCCCCGCGGAACGTATGATGGCTACACCTTC
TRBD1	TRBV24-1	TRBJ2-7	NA	CATTGDRAYEQYF	TGTGCCACCACCGGGGACAGGGCCTACGAGCAGTACTTC
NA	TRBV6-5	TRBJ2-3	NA	CASREGGDTQYF	TGTGCCAGCAGAGAGGGGGGGGATACGCAGTATTTT
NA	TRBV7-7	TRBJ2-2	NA	CASSLAPTGELFF	TGTGCCAGCAGCTTGGCCCCCACCGGGGAGCTGTTTTTT
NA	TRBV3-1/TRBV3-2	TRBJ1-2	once	CASSQARGYTF	TGTGCCAGCAGCCAAGCGCGTGGCTACACCTTC
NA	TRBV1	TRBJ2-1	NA	CTSSDIAGGPNEQFF	TGCACCAGCAGTGATATAGCGGGGGGGCCGAATGAGCAGTTCTTC
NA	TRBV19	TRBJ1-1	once	CASSIQENTEAFF	TGTGCCAGTAGTATTCAGGAGAACACTGAAGCTTTCTTT
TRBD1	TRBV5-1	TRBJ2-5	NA	CASSLTGVETQYF	TGCGCCAGCAGCTTGACAGGGGTGGAGACCCAGTACTTC
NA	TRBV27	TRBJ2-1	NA	CASHRGGEQFF	TGTGCCAGCCACAGGGGAGGTGAGCAGTTCTTC
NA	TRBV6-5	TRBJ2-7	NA	CASSYSITAGGYEQYF	TGTGCCAGCAGTTACTCGATCACGGCGGGCGGATACGAGCAGTACTTC
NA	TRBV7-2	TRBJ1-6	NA	CASSREINSPLHF	TGTGCCAGCAGCCGCGAGATTAATTCACCCCTCCACTTT
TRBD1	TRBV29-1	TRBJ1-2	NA	CSASWTGGNGYTF	TGCAGCGCCTCATGGACAGGGGGCAATGGCTACACCTTC
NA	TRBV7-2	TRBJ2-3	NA	CASSSSGTDTQYF	TGTGCCAGCAGCTCGAGCGGTACAGATACGCAGTATTTT
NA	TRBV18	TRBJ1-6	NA	CASSQRGSSYNSPLHF	TGTGCCAGCTCACAGCGAGGGAGCTCCTATAATTCACCCCTCCACTTT
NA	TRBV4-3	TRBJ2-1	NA	CASSQGFDNVGNEQFF	TGCGCCAGCAGCCAAGGTTTCGACAACGTGGGCAATGAGCAGTTCTTC
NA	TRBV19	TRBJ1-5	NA	CASGPDFNQPQHF	TGTGCCAGCGGACCGGACTTCAATCAGCCCCAGCATTTT
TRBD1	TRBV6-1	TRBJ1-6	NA	CASSDLAFWDRAYNSPLHF	TGTGCCAGCAGTGATTTGGCTTTTTGGGACAGAGCCTATAATTCACCCCTCCACTTT
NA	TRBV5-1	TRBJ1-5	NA	CASSLVGAGNQPQHF	TGCGCCAGCAGCTTGGTAGGGGCTGGCAATCAGCCCCAGCATTTT
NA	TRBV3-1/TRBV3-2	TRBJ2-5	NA	CASRARGIRETQYF	TGTGCCAGCAGGGCAAGAGGGATCCGGGAGACCCAGTACTTC
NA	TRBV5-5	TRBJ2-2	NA	CASSAYLPGLWPGELFF	TGTGCCAGCAGCGCTTATTTACCGGGACTTTGGCCCGGGGAGCTGTTTTTT
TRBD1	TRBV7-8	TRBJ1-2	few	CASSLRTGGVGYTF	TGTGCCAGCAGCTTAAGGACAGGGGGCGTAGGCTACACCTTC
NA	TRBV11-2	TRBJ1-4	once	CASSRGLRTNEKLFF	TGTGCCAGCAGCCGAGGGCTAAGAACTAATGAAAAACTGTTTTTT
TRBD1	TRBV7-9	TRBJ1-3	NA	CASSARGGPGNTIYF	TGTGCCAGCAGCGCCAGAGGGGGCCCTGGAAACACCATATATTTT
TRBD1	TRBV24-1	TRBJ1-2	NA	CATSVGDSGYTF	TGTGCCACCAGTGTCGGGGACAGCGGCTACACCTTC
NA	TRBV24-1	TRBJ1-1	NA	CATSDPGHGTEAFF	TGTGCCACCAGTGATCCGGGACACGGGACTGAAGCTTTCTTT
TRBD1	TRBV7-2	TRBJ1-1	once	CASSSMVKTGGNTEAFF	TGTGCCAGCAGCTCTATGGTCAAGACAGGGGGGAACACTGAAGCTTTCTTT
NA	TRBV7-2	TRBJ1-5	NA	CASSLGSGWGQPQHF	TGTGCCAGCAGCTTAGGGTCAGGGTGGGGACAGCCCCAGCATTTT
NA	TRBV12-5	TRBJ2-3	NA	CASGSIGGLGTQYF	TGTGCTAGTGGTTCGATTGGGGGCCTCGGGACGCAGTATTTT
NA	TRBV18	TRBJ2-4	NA	CASSQGTRGNIQYF	TGTGCCAGCTCACAAGGGACAAGAGGGAACATTCAGTACTTC